The clone carrying this TCR beta chain was recorded a few times. Its cognate antigen is unknown. TCRdb re-analysed the reads in MiXCR, keeping a single row per CDR3 protein. Here the sample spans 150,000 or so distinct CDR3 sequences, about 22% being singletons. The data stem from a study of T cell repertoires in cytomegalovirus infection. Study-level background: In public TCR beta signatures, there were indications of both CMV infection and matching HLA type.

Germline V lookup: CDR1 MNHEY, CDR2 SMNVEV (reference sequence). CDR3 length: 15 residues. V was trimmed by 5 bases and J by 8 bases, leaving 21 bases between them. General study results and limits: Carriers of CMV and the relevant HLA type were discriminated by public TCR beta frequency. HLA-C-restricted CMV clonotypes gave the most frequent clonotype in two of eight donors.

V usage is TRBV27 and J usage is TRBJ1-2; possibly TRBD1 for D (5 bases). This specimen was CD8+ T cells from cultured PBMCs, taken from culture after CMV antigen stimulation. This TCR came from a human donor in good health (CMV status not recorded). Some clones in this sample may be carry-over from other donors' samples. CDR3 sequence: CASSEGTGPRGGYTF. CDR3 nucleotide sequence: TGTGCCAGCAGTGAAGGGACGGGCCCTCGGGGCGGCTACACCTTC.